This TCR beta chain was identified in a study of blood T cell repertoires in COVID-19. Turning to the study itself: Acute and convalescent COVID-19 specimens originated in the United States, Italy and Spain. Nucleic acid was either cDNA or gDNA, and it came from T cells, B-cell-depleted T cells, or PBMCs.

The ends lost 4 bases at V and 3 bases at J; junction bases unmatched: 4. This CDR3 has 14 residues. The germline gives CDR1 SNHLY, CDR2 FYNNEI. The authors' processing: Using reference gene primer amplification, nucleated cell counts were estimated. The protocol was immunoSEQ multiplex PCR, while the TCRdb copy is restricted to in-frame clones and leaves out a portion. The DNA gave D and trimming, while V, J and clone size come from that table. The sample carries roughly 350,000 clones, roughly 85% recorded once. Sequenced material: peripheral blood. The TCR originated in a woman younger than 30 with acute or convalescent COVID-19. The chain couples TRBV2 to TRBJ1-1; 8 positions agree with TRBD1. CDR3 bases: TGTGCCAGCAGTGTTGGGACAGGATACACTGAAGCTTTCTTT. Protein: CASSVGTGYTEAFF.